This T cell receptor beta chain was captured by sequencing in a study of blood T cell repertoires in COVID-19. The CDR3 loop spans 16 amino acids. The junction had 9 bases not matched to a gene; V was cut back by 4 bases and J by 5 bases. Germline assignment: CDR1 LNHDA and CDR2 SQIVND (reference sequence). Authors' methods: Quantification of nucleated cells was approximated via reference gene primer amplification. Measured with immunoSEQ multiplex PCR; TCRdb has only the in-frame clones, and not every one. Clonal size and the V and J genes are those of that table, whereas D and trimming came from the DNA. This sample has about 40,000 clones, with around 83% found just once.

What was sequenced was peripheral blood. This TCR was recovered from a man aged 45-65 years in a cohort sampled during active COVID-19. The chain recombines TRBV19 with TRBJ2-5; 11 bases fit TRBD2. CDR3 bases: TGTGCCAGTAGTACTCAACTAGCGGGAGTGGATGAGACCCAGTACTTC. Residues: CASSTQLAGVDETQYF.